The T cell receptor beta chain described here comes from a study of PD-1 blockade in classical Hodgkin lymphoma. Germline CDR1 reads MNHNY; CDR2 reads SVGAGI (reference sequence). Trimming removed 6 bases from V and 10 bases from J, with 18 bases in between. CDR3 size: 13 residues. Brentuximab vedotin exposure varied among the patients, all of whom had relapsed after autologous stem cell transplantation. Researchers used magnetic negative selection to pull out pure CD4+ T cells from thawed PBMCs. Repertoires were generated with immunoSEQ multiplex PCR, while TCRdb's copy carries only in-frame clones and drops some. The data show about 35,000 clones, about 93% seen once.

This receptor was obtained from a human donor with classical Hodgkin lymphoma. The source material was CD4+ T cells from blood, sampled at baseline. The rearrangement links TRBV6-6 to TRBJ1-1, with TRBD1 as a possible D gene (6 bases). The CDR3 DNA follows: TGTGCCAGCAGACTGGACAGAGGTGGTGGAGCTTTCTTT. Translated: CASRLDRGGGAFF.